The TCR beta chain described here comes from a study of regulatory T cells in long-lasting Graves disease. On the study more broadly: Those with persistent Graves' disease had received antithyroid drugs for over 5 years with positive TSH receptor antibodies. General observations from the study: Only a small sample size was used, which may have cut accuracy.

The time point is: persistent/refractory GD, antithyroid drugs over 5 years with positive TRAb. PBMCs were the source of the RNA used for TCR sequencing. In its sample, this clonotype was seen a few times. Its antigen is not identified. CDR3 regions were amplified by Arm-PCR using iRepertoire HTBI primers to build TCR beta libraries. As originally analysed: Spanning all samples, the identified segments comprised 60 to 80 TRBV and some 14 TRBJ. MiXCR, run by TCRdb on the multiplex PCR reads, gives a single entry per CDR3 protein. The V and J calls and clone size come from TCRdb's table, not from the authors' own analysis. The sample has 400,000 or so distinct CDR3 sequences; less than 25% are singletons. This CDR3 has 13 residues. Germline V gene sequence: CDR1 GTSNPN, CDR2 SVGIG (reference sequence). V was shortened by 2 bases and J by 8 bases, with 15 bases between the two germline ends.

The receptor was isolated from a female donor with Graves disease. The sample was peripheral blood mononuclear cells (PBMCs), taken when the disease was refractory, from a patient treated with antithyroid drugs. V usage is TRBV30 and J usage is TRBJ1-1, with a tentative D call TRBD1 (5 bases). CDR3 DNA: TGTGCCTGGAGTCAACAGGACGCCAGCGAAGCTTTCTTT. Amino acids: CAWSQQDASEAFF.